The present entry profiles one T cell receptor (beta chain) with its context. Its cognate antigen is unknown. This record belongs to a study of vaccination and CD4 T cells after COVID-19. Described treatment: roughly 10-day PBMC culture with coronavirus spike peptide pools or control peptides (ViraFEST assay). With the Oncomine TCR Beta short-read assay, DNA from cultured CD4+ T cells was sequenced. TCRdb analysed the PCR reads with MiXCR anew, one entry per CDR3 protein. The table records 4,000 to 5,000 distinct CDR3 sequences, 44% of them present only once. The CDR3 extends over 14 amino acids. Germline V gene lookup returns CDR1 LGHNA and CDR2 YNFKEQ. J was trimmed by 6 bases and V by 4 bases; bases with no gene match: 7.

The specimen comprised CD4+ T cells from blood, cultured in vitro, sampled after SARS-CoV-2 vaccination. The gene calls are TRBV4-2 and TRBJ2-3, with TRBD1 identical over 7 bases. The sequence derives from a human donor who had recovered from COVID-19. The CDR3 protein is CASSPLGQADTQYF. CDR3 in DNA: TGTGCCAGCAGCCCACTAGGACAGGCGGATACGCAGTATTTT.